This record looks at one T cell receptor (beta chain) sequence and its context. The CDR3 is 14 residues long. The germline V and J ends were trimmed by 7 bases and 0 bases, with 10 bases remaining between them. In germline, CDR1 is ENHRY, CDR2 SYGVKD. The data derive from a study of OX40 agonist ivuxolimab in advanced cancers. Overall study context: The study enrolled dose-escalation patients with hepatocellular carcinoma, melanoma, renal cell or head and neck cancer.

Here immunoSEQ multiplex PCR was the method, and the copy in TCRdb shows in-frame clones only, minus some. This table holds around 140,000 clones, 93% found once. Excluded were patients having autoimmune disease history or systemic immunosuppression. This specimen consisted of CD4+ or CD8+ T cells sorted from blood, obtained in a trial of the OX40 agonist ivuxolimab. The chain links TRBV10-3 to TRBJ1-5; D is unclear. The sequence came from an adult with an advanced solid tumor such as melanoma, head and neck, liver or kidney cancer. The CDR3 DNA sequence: TGTGCCATCAAATCCGGGAATAGCAATCAGCCCCAGCATTTT. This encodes CAIKSGNSNQPQHF.